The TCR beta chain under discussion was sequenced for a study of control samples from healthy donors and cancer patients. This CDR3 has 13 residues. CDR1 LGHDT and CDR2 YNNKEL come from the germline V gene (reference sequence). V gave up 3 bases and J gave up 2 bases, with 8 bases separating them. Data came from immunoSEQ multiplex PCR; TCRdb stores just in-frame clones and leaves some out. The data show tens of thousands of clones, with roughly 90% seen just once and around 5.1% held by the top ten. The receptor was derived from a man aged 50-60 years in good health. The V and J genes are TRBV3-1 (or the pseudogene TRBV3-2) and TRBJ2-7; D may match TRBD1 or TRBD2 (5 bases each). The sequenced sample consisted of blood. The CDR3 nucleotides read TGTGCCAGCAGCCAGGGACGGACCTACGAGCAGTACTTC. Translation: CASSQGRTYEQYF.